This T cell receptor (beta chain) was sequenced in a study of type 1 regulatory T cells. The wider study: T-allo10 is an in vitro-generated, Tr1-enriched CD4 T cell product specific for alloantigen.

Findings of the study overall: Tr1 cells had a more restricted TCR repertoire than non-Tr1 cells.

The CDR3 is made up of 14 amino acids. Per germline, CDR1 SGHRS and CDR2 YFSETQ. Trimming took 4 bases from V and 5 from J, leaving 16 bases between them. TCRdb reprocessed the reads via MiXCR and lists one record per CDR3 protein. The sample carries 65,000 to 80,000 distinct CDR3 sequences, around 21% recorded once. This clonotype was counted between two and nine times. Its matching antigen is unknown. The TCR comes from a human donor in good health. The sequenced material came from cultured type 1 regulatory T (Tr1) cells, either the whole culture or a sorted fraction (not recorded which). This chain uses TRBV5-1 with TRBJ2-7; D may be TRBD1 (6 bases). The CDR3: CASSPDTGINEQYF. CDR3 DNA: TGCGCCAGCAGCCCTGATACAGGGATCAACGAGCAGTACTTC. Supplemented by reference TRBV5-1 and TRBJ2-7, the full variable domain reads KAGVTQTPRYLIKTRGQQVTLSCSPISGHRSVSWYQQTPGQGLQFLFEYFSETQRNKGNFPGRFSGRQFSNSRSEMNVSTLELGDSALYLCASSPDTGINEQYFGPGTRLTVT.